This record looks at one T cell receptor (beta chain) sequence and its context. No antigen is known for it. This specimen comes from a study of beta chain features in type 1 diabetes. The study's findings and limits: Shorter templates might be favored by PCR, and equally so in patients and in controls.

V lost 6 bases to trimming and J lost 4 bases; unmatched junction nucleotides: 6. The CDR3 loop spans 14 amino acids. Germline V lookup: CDR1 SEHNR, CDR2 FQNEAQ (reference sequence). The study reverse transcribed the entire isolated RNA, so it sequenced expressed TCRB transcripts. The assay was immunoSEQ multiplex PCR, and TCRdb's table has in-frame clones only and misses some. The sample holds about 160,000 clones, just over 9% seen once. CD45RO/CCR7/CD25/CD127/CD95/CD27 staining was used to isolate CD4+ naive, central memory, regulatory and stem cell-like memory cells by sorting. The source of this sequence is a woman aged 18-35 years in good health. Sequenced input: central memory CD4+ T cells from blood. V usage is TRBV7-9 and J usage is TRBJ1-2; 9 nucleotides agree with TRBD1. The CDR3 is CASSWTGAGYGYTF. The CDR3 bases are TGTGCCAGCAGTTGGACAGGGGCTGGCTATGGCTACACCTTC. Using reference TRBV7-9 and TRBJ1-2 for the parts outside the CDR3, the full variable domain is DTGVSQNPRHKITKRGQNVTFRCDPISEHNRLYWYRQTLGQGPEFLTYFQNEAQLEKSRLLSDRFSAERPKGSFSTLEIQRTEQGDSAMYLCASSWTGAGYGYTFGSGTRLTVV.